This T cell receptor beta chain was obtained from a study of Graves' ophthalmopathy and Graves' hyperthyroidism. General study results and limits: The majority of expanded thyroid clonotypes above 0.001 frequency also occurred in blood.

TCR beta CDR3 regions were amplified from RNA transcripts. The first-round RT-PCR employed HTBI primers together with the Qiagen OneStep RT-PCR kit. A multiplex PCR was then performed as the second round. TCRdb itself ran the multiplex PCR reads through MiXCR, one entry per CDR3 protein. The repertoire has 740,000 or so distinct CDR3 sequences, 35% to 50% of them found once; the top ten carry approximately 43%. CDR3 length: 16 residues. CDR1 is KGHDR, CDR2 SFDVKD, per germline. The V gene end was trimmed by 4 bases and the J gene end by 8 bases; junction bases not matched to a gene: 10. This clonotype was counted many times. The antigen remains undetermined.

Sequenced material: peripheral blood. The rearrangement uses TRBV24-1 and TRBJ1-2, with TRBD1 matching over 12 bases. The receptor was isolated from an adult man with Graves' ophthalmopathy. The CDR3 spells CATSEPGQGAKDGYTF. The CDR3 DNA reads as TGTGCCACCAGTGAACCGGGACAGGGGGCAAAGGACGGCTACACCTTC.